Below, 21 T cell receptor beta chains from the same sample are listed, as sequenced in a study of blood T cell repertoires in COVID-19. The repertoire was sequenced with immunoSEQ multiplex PCR; TCRdb's copy has only in-frame clones and lacks some. The table records fewer than 250,000 clones, approximately 85% of them present only once. Sequenced sample: peripheral blood. The origin of the receptors is a woman in her forties or fifties with active or convalescent COVID-19.

The rearrangement uses TRBV18 and TRBJ1-2; TRBD1 aligns across 7 bases. The length of the CDR3 is 14 residues. Germline V gives CDR1 KGHSH, CDR2 LQKENI. V dropped 4 bases and J dropped 3; count of bases not matched to a gene: 5. DNA of the CDR3: TGTGCCAGCTCACAGGGGGCGAGGGACTATGGCTACACCTTC. Its protein is CASSQGARDYGYTF.

The V call is TRBV2, the J call TRBJ1-1; TRBD1 aligns across 7 bases. J was trimmed by 4 bases and V by 5 bases; bases with no gene match: 4. CDR3 length equals 13 residues. The germline gives CDR1 SNHLY, CDR2 FYNNEI. The CDR3 nucleotides are TGTGCCAGCAGTCCTACAGGGGCCACTGAAGCTTTCTTT. Its translation is CASSPTGATEAFF.

The rearrangement joins TRBV28 to TRBJ2-2; 9 nucleotides match TRBD2. The trim removed 10 bases at V and 5 bases at J, leaving 5 bases unmatched. The CDR3 runs to 13 residues. Germline values: CDR1 MDHEN, CDR2 SYDVKM. CDR3 bases: TGTGCCATTTCTAGCGGGGAGACCGGGGAGCTGTTTTTT. Translation: CAISSGETGELFF.

This rearrangement joins TRBV9 to TRBJ2-2; 12 bases are a match to TRBD2. The CDR3 totals 15 residues. J gave up 5 bases and V 3 bases, and 2 bases lay outside the gene matches. Germline V lookup: CDR1 SGDLS, CDR2 YYNGEE. In DNA form, the CDR3 reads TGTGCCAGCAGCGGCGGGACTAGCGGGACCGGGGAGCTGTTTTTT. Its protein is CASSGGTSGTGELFF. Drawing the rest from reference TRBV9 and TRBJ2-2, the complete variable domain is DSGVTQTPKHLITATGQRVTLRCSPRSGDLSVYWYQQSLDQGLQFLIQYYNGEERAKGNILERFSAQQFPDLHSELNLSSLELGDSALYFCASSGGTSGTGELFFGEGSRLTVL.

CDR3: CASSFRQGGTNEKLFF. For the CDR3, the DNA is TGTGCCAGCAGCTTTCGACAGGGGGGGACTAATGAAAAACTGTTTTTT. The rearrangement links TRBV7-9 to TRBJ1-4; 9 bases match TRBD1. Trimming at V came to 3 bases and at J to 2 bases, leaving 4 bases not matched to a gene. The CDR3 contains 16 residues. Germline CDR1 SEHNR, CDR2 FQNEAQ (reference sequence).

V gene TRBV19 combines with J gene TRBJ2-7, with 7 bases lining up with TRBD1. CDR3 size: 16 residues. From germline, CDR1 is LNHDA and CDR2 SQIVND (reference sequence). After removal of 9 bases from V and 6 bases from J, the junction contained 20 bases not matched to a gene. The CDR3 sequence is CARPREPAPKGAEQYF. CDR3 nucleotide sequence: TGTGCCAGGCCCCGAGAGCCGGCTCCCAAGGGGGCCGAGCAGTACTTC.

The V and J genes are TRBV7-6 and TRBJ2-5, with 8 positions matching TRBD2. The CDR3 length is 16 residues. J gave up 4 bases and V 5 bases, and 12 bases lay outside the gene matches. Germline CDR1 is SGHVS and CDR2 is FNYEAQ. The CDR3 DNA reads TGTGCCAGCAGCGGTAGTACTAGCGGTGTGAGAGAGACCCAGTACTTC. Protein product: CASSGSTSGVRETQYF. The complete variable domain, with remaining parts taken from reference TRBV7-6 and TRBJ2-5, reads GAGVSQSPRYKVTKRGQDVALRCDPISGHVSLYWYRQALGQGPEFLTYFNYEAQQDKSGLPNDRFSAERPEGSISTLTIQRTEQRDSAMYRCASSGSTSGVRETQYFGPGTRLLVL.

The chain carries TRBV18 and TRBJ2-7; 12 bases line up with TRBD2. The CDR3 covers 15 residues. Trimming took 6 bases from V and 1 from J; bases not matched to a gene: 4. The germline CDR1 and CDR2 sequences are KGHSH and LQKENI. As DNA, the CDR3 is TGTGCCAGCTCGCTCGGGACTAGCGGGTCCTACGAGCAGTACTTC. It encodes CASSLGTSGSYEQYF.

V gene TRBV5-8 combines with J gene TRBJ1-2, with 7 bases matching TRBD1. The CDR3 has 17 amino acids. CDR1 and CDR2 from the germline V gene are SGHTS and YDEGEE. With 4 bases clipped from V and 4 bases from J, the junction kept 16 bases outside the gene matches. CDR3 nucleotide sequence: TGTGCCAGCAGCCGCAACCAGGGGGGAAACTTGCCCTATGGCTACACCTTC. It specifies CASSRNQGGNLPYGYTF.

This clone was seen only a few times. This sequence joins TRBV5-4 and TRBJ1-1, with 7 nucleotides matching TRBD1. Per germline, CDR1 SGHNT and CDR2 YYREEE (reference sequence). CDR3 length equals 14 residues. The V segment lost 4 bases and the J segment 7 bases; nucleotides outside the gene matches: 10. The CDR3 is CASSAIRQGSEAFF. CDR3 bases: TGTGCCAGCAGCGCGATTAGACAGGGAAGTGAAGCTTTCTTT.

V is TRBV5-6 and J is TRBJ1-4, with D unresolved. Trimming removed 5 bases from V and 2 bases from J, with 13 bases in between. The length of the CDR3 is 15 residues. Germline-derived CDR1 and CDR2 are SGHDT and YYEEEE. CDR3 nucleotides: TGTGCCAGCAGTATGATGGGAGCGACTAATGAAAAACTGTTTTTT. Translating gives CASSMMGATNEKLFF.

The CDR3 DNA follows: TGTGCCAGCAGCACACAGGCTTCCTACGAGCAGTACGTC. It codes for CASSTQASYEQYV. The chain recombines TRBV2 with TRBJ2-7, with a weak D call TRBD1 (5 bases). This CDR3 region has 13 residues. From germline, CDR1 is SNHLY and CDR2 FYNNEI. The germline V and J ends were trimmed by 6 bases and 1 base, with 10 bases remaining between them.

The V gene is TRBV2, the J gene TRBJ2-1, with 7 bases identical to TRBD1. CDR1 SNHLY and CDR2 FYNNEI come from the germline V gene. This CDR3 comprises 16 residues. Trimming at V came to 0 bases and at J to 3 bases, leaving 5 bases not matched to a gene. CDR3 sequence: CASSEATGTDYNEQFF. In DNA, the CDR3 is TGTGCCAGCAGTGAAGCCACAGGGACAGACTACAATGAGCAGTTCTTC.

This chain joins TRBV5-4 and TRBJ1-2, with D perhaps TRBD1 (6 bases). V lost 6 bases and J lost 5, with 26 bases in between. Germline CDR1 and CDR2: SGHNT and YYREEE (reference sequence). This CDR3 spans 17 amino acids. The CDR3 is CASIPGGGSRHRYGYTF. The CDR3 DNA reads as TGTGCCAGCATCCCGGGGGGGGGCTCTCGACATCGATATGGCTACACCTTC.

This chain joins TRBV30 and TRBJ2-4; 10 bases align to TRBD1. The CDR3 totals 14 residues. CDR1 is GTSNPN, CDR2 SVGIG, per germline (reference sequence). The trim removed 5 bases at V and 8 bases at J, leaving 9 bases unmatched. This CDR3 reads CAWGETGGKDIQYF. The DNA of the CDR3 is TGTGCCTGGGGGGAGACAGGGGGCAAGGACATTCAGTACTTC.

J is TRBJ1-6 and V is TRBV28; D gene unclear. Germline V CDR1 and CDR2: MDHEN, SYDVKM. The V gene lost 5 bases and the J gene lost 7 bases, with 12 bases spanning the gap. This CDR3 has 14 amino acids. CDR3 in amino acids: CASSTGTLNSPLHF. CDR3 nucleotides: TGTGCCAGCAGTACGGGTACCCTCAATTCACCCCTCCACTTT.

This clone was detected only a few times. The chain is built from TRBV10-2 and TRBJ2-1, with D possibly TRBD2 on 6 matching bases. V shed 2 bases and J shed 11 bases, with 13 bases lying between them. The CDR3 sequence is 13 residues long. Looked up from germline, CDR1 is WSHSY and CDR2 is SAAADI. The CDR3 region is CASSEGTGRKQFF. The CDR3 coding sequence is TGCGCCAGCAGTGAGGGGACCGGGAGAAAGCAGTTCTTC.

V gene TRBV5-5 combines with J gene TRBJ1-2; D gene ambiguous. V lost 0 bases and J 6 bases, leaving 6 bases between the germline ends. The germline V gene encodes CDR1 SGHKS and CDR2 YYEKEE (reference sequence). The CDR3 is 12 residues long. The DNA for the CDR3 is TGTGCCAGCAGCTTGGGCGGGAATGGCTACACCTTC. Protein product: CASSLGGNGYTF.

The gene calls are TRBV5-1 and TRBJ2-1, with TRBD1 identical over 7 bases. Germline CDR1 SGHRS, CDR2 YFSETQ. The CDR3 runs 14 residues. V lost 4 bases to trimming and J lost 3 bases; unmatched junction nucleotides: 4. In DNA, the CDR3 is TGCGCCAGCAGCCAGACAGGGAACTACAATGAGCAGTTCTTC. It encodes CASSQTGNYNEQFF.

The rearrangement joins TRBV20-1 to TRBJ2-1, with 9 positions matching TRBD2. The CDR3 spans 12 residues. The germline CDR1 and CDR2 sequences are DFQATT and SNEGSKA (reference sequence). V was pared by 3 bases and J by 7 bases, with 1 base of the junction left unmatched. The CDR3 DNA reads TGCAGTGCTAGTCTAGCGGGAAATGAGCAGTTCTTC. It encodes CSASLAGNEQFF.

The chain couples TRBV28 to TRBJ1-4; D may be TRBD1 (5 bases). The CDR3 loop spans 10 amino acids. V dropped 8 bases and J dropped 12 bases, with 10 bases sitting between them. Germline V lookup: CDR1 MDHEN, CDR2 SYDVKM. The CDR3 region has the DNA TGTGCCAGCGGTCCGGGGGAACTGTTTTTT. Translation: CASGPGELFF.